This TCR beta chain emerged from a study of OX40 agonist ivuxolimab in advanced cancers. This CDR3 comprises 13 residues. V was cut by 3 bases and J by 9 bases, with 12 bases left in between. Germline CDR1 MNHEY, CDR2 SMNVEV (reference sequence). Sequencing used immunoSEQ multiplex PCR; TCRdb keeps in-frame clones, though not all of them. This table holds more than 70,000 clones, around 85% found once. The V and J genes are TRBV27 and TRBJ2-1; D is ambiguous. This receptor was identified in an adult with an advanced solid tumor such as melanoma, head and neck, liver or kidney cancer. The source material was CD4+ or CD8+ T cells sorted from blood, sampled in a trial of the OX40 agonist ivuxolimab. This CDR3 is CASSFWRFGEQFF. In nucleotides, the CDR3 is TGTGCCAGCAGTTTTTGGCGGTTCGGTGAGCAGTTCTTC.